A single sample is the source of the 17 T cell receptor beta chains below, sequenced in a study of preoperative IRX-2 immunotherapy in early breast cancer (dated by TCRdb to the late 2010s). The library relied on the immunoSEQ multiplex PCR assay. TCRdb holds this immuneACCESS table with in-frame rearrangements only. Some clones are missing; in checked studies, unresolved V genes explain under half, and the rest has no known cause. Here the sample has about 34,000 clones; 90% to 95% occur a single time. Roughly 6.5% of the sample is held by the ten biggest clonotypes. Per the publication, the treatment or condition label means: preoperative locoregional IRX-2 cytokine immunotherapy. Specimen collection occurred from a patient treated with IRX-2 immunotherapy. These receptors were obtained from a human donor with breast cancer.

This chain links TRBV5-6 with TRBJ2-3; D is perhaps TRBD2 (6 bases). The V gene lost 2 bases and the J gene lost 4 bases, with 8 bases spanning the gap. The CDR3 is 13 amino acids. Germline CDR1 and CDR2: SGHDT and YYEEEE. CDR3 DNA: TGTGCCAGCAGCTTCCGGGAGTCAGATACGCAGTATTTT. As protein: CASSFRESDTQYF.

The CDR3 loop reads CASSPGRSVGAQYF. For the CDR3, the DNA is TGTGCCAGTAGCCCCGGTCGGTCAGTCGGAGCGCAGTATTTT. This chain joins TRBV19 and TRBJ2-3; D is unclear. CDR3 size: 14 residues. Between the trimmed V and J ends, which lost 6 bases and 10 bases, there was a span of 20 bases. Germline-derived CDR1 and CDR2 are LNHDA and SQIVND (reference sequence).

CDR3 sequence reads: CASSLLGEVYSNQPQHF. CDR3 DNA sequence: TGTGCCAGCAGTTTATTAGGAGAAGTTTATAGCAATCAGCCCCAGCATTTT. The chain uses TRBV28 and TRBJ1-5, with D unclear. V was clipped by 1 base and J by 0 bases, with 13 bases between them. Germline CDR1 and CDR2: MDHEN and SYDVKM. CDR3 length equals 17 residues.

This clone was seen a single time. For the CDR3, the DNA is TGTGCCAGCAGCCCCCATTTGACAGGGAACACTGAAGCTTTCTTT. Translated: CASSPHLTGNTEAFF. The chain links TRBV7-9 to TRBJ1-1; TRBD1 might be the D (6 bases). Trimming stripped 5 bases from V and 1 base from J, with 14 bases between. The CDR3 length is 15 residues. Germline V gene sequence: CDR1 SEHNR, CDR2 FQNEAQ (reference sequence).

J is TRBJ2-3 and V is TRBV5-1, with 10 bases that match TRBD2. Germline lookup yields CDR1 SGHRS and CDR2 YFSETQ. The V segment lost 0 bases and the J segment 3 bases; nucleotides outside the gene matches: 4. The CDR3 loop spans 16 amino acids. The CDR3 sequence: CASSLGLAGVTDTQYF. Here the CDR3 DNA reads TGCGCCAGCAGCTTGGGTCTAGCGGGGGTAACAGATACGCAGTATTTT.

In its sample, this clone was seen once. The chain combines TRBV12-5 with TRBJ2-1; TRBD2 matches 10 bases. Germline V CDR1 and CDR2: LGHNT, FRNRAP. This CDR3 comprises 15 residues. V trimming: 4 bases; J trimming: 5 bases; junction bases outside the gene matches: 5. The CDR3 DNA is TGTGCTAGTGGTTACCAGCGGGAGGGGGACAATGAGCAGTTCTTC. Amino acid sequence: CASGYQREGDNEQFF.

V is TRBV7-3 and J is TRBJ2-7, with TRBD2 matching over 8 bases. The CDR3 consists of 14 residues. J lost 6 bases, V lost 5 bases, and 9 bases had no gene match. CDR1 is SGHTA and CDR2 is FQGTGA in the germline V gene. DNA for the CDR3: TGTGCCAGCAGCCCATCCGGGGGGGGAGCCGAGCAGTACTTC. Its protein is CASSPSGGGAEQYF.

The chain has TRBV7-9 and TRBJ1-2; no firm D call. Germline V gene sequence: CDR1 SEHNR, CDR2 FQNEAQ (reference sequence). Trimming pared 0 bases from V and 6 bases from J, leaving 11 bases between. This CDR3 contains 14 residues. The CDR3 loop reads CASSLAALTNGYTF. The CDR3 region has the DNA TGTGCCAGCAGCTTAGCCGCGCTTACCAATGGCTACACCTTC.

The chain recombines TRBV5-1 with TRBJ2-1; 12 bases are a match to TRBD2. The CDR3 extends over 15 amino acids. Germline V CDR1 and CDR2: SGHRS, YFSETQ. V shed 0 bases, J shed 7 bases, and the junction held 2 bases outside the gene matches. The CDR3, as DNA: TGCGCCAGCAGCTTGGCGCTAGCGGGGGGGAATGAGCAGTTCTTC. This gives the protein CASSLALAGGNEQFF.

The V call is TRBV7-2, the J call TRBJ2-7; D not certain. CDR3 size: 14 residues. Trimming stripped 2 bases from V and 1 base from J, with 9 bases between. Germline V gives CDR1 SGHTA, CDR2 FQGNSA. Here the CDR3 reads CASSLLWGSYEQYF. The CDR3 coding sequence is TGTGCCAGCAGCTTATTATGGGGTTCCTACGAGCAGTACTTC. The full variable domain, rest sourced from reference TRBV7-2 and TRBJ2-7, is GAGVSQSPSNKVTEKGKDVELRCDPISGHTALYWYRQSLGQGLEFLIYFQGNSAPDKSGLPSDRFSAERTGGSVSTLTIQRTQQEDSAVYLCASSLLWGSYEQYFGPGTRLTVT.

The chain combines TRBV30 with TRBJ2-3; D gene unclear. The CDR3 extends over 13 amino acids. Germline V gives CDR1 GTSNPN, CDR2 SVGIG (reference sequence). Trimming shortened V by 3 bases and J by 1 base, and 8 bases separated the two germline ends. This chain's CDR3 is CAWRRSGTDTQYF. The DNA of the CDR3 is TGTGCCTGGAGAAGGTCCGGCACAGATACGCAGTATTTT.

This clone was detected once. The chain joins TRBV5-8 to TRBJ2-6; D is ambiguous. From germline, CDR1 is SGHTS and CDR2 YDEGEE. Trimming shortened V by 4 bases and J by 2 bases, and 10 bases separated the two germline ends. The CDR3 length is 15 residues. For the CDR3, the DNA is TGTGCCAGCAGCACTTACCCAGCTGGGGCCAACGTCCTGACTTTC. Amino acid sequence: CASSTYPAGANVLTF.

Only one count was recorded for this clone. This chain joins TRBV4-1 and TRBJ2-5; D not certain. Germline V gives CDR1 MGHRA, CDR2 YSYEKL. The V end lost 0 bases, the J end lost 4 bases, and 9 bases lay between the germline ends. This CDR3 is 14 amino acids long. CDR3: CASSQDPERETQYF. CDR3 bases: TGCGCCAGCAGCCAAGATCCGGAGCGAGAGACCCAGTACTTC.

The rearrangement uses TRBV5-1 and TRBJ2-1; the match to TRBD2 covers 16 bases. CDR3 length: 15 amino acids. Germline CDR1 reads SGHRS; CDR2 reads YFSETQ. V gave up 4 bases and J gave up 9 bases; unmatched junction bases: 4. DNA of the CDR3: TGCGCCAGCAGCCAGGGACTAGCGGGGGGGGCTGAGCAGTTCTTC. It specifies CASSQGLAGGAEQFF.

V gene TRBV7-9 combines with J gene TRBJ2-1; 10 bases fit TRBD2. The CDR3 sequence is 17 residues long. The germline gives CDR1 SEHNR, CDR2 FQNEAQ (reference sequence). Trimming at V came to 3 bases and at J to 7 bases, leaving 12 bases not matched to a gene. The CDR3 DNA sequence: TGTGCCAGCAGCTTTGCCCGGAGGACTAGCGGATGGAATGAGCAGTTCTTC. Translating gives CASSFARRTSGWNEQFF.

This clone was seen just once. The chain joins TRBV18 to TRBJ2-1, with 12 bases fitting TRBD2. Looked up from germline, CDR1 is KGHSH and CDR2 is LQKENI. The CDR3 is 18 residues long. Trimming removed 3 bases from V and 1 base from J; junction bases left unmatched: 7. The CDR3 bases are TGTGCCAGCTCACCCATTATTCTAGCGGGAGGGTCCTACAATGAGCAGTTCTTC. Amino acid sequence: CASSPIILAGGSYNEQFF.

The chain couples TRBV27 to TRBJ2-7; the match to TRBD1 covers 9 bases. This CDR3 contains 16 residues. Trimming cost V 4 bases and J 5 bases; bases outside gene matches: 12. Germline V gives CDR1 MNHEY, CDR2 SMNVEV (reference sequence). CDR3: CASSSPLRDRDNEQYF. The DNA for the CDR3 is TGTGCCAGCAGTTCCCCACTCCGGGACAGGGATAACGAGCAGTACTTC.